This TCR beta chain was recovered during a study of control samples from healthy donors and cancer patients. Per germline, CDR1 SQVTM and CDR2 ANQGSEA. Trimming at V came to 6 bases and at J to 2 bases, leaving 6 bases not matched to a gene. This CDR3 is built from 14 residues. Assay: immunoSEQ multiplex PCR; the TCRdb copy retains only in-frame clones and omits some. Altogether 75,000 to 90,000 clones are present, 89% being singletons, with the ten largest covering over 5.5%. The sample taken for sequencing was blood. The chain uses TRBV29-1 and TRBJ1-4; 7 positions agree with TRBD1. This TCR was recovered from a man aged 45 to 65 in good health. The CDR3, as DNA: TGCAGCGTAGCCCACAGGGGTACTAATGAAAAACTGTTTTTT. Protein sequence: CSVAHRGTNEKLFF.